The 22 T cell receptor beta chains below come from one sample, sequenced in a study of T cell responses to AZD1222 COVID-19 vaccine (dated by TCRdb to about 2021). The library came from the immunoSEQ multiplex PCR assay. Held by TCRdb, this immuneACCESS table contains in-frame sequences only and omits some clones. Under half of the omission traces to an unresolved V gene where checked; the cause of the rest is unknown. For this sample there are 110,000 to 150,000 clones; about 92% appear just once. 3% to 3.5% of the sample lies in the top ten. Read against the paper, the sample's time point label means: baseline before first vaccination. The source material was peripheral blood, sampled on day 0 of AZD1222 vaccination. Source of these receptors: an adult in good health.

The rearrangement links TRBV6-6 to TRBJ2-7; possible D gene TRBD2, 6 bases. V lost 4 bases and J 0 bases, leaving 13 bases between the germline ends. From germline, CDR1 is MNHNY and CDR2 SVGAGI (reference sequence). The CDR3 extends over 15 amino acids. CDR3 amino acids: CASSSPGRSSYEQYF. In nucleotides, the CDR3 is TGTGCCAGCAGTTCACCAGGGAGGAGCTCCTACGAGCAGTACTTC.

The J gene is TRBJ1-2, the V gene TRBV29-1; possible D gene TRBD1, 6 bases. The CDR3 length is 15 residues. V dropped 4 bases and J dropped 8 bases, with 23 bases sitting between them. Germline V gives CDR1 SQVTM, CDR2 ANQGSEA. The CDR3 DNA reads as TGCAGCGTTGGAGTGACATCTCGGGGGGGCCGGGGCTACACCTTC. As protein: CSVGVTSRGGRGYTF.

The chain carries TRBV27 and TRBJ2-5; 9 bases match TRBD2. CDR3 length equals 17 residues. Losses at the gene ends were 5 bases for V and 6 bases for J; bases not matched to a gene: 16. Germline CDR1 is MNHEY and CDR2 is SMNVEV (reference sequence). CDR3 nucleotide sequence: TGTGCCAGCAGTCCCACCTCTTGGCGGGAGGGATATCAGACCCAGTACTTC. Encoded protein: CASSPTSWREGYQTQYF.

CDR3 DNA: TGTGCCAGCACCGTTACCGGATACAATGAGCAGTTCTTC. Its protein is CASTVTGYNEQFF. The chain carries TRBV5-6 and TRBJ2-1, with D hard to call. CDR1 SGHDT and CDR2 YYEEEE come from the germline V gene. The CDR3 loop spans 13 amino acids. Trimming stripped 6 bases from V and 4 bases from J, with 11 bases between. Together with reference TRBV5-6 and TRBJ2-1, the CDR3 gives the full variable domain: DAGVTQSPTHLIKTRGQQVTLRCSPKSGHDTVSWYQQALGQGPQFIFQYYEEEERQRGNFPDRFSGHQFPNYSSELNVNALLLGDSALYLCASTVTGYNEQFFGPGTRLTVL.

The chain employs TRBV5-3 and TRBJ2-7; D unresolved. TRBV5-3 is recorded as an ORF, its role being uncertain. The CDR3 is made up of 17 amino acids. V was cut by 0 bases and J by 2 bases, with 18 bases left in between. The CDR3 loop is CARSLDPKYGPTYEQYF. The CDR3 DNA is TGTGCCAGAAGCTTGGACCCCAAATACGGGCCTACCTACGAGCAGTACTTC.

The J gene is TRBJ2-7, the V gene TRBV5-4; D possibly corresponds to TRBD1 (6 bases). The CDR3 length is 14 residues. The germline V gene encodes CDR1 SGHNT and CDR2 YYREEE (reference sequence). V was pared by 4 bases and J by 6 bases, with 17 bases between. CDR3 sequence (DNA): TGTGCCAGCAGCCAGAGGGGGTCTGGGGGCGAGCAGTACTTC. This encodes CASSQRGSGGEQYF.

This clone has more than one count but fewer than ten. This chain connects TRBV30 to TRBJ1-1; D gene ambiguous. In germline, CDR1 is GTSNPN, CDR2 SVGIG (reference sequence). V gave up 8 bases and J gave up 0 bases, with 19 bases separating them. This CDR3 is 15 amino acids long. The CDR3 coding sequence is TGTGCCCTTTCAACAGAGGGTAGCATGAACACTGAAGCTTTCTTT. Its protein is CALSTEGSMNTEAFF.

The rearrangement links TRBV5-1 to TRBJ2-3, with D tentatively TRBD1 or TRBD2 (6 bases each). CDR3 length: 16 residues. V gave up 7 bases and J gave up 0 bases, with 18 bases separating them. The V gene's germline CDR1 is SGHRS and CDR2 YFSETQ. The CDR3 region is CASAPSGGPSTDTQYF. Written as DNA, the CDR3 is TGCGCCAGCGCACCTTCCGGGGGCCCTAGCACAGATACGCAGTATTTT.

The J gene is TRBJ2-7, the V gene TRBV30; TRBD1 might be the D (6 bases). The ends were cut back, 5 bases at V and 5 bases at J, with 28 bases in the middle. From germline, CDR1 is GTSNPN and CDR2 SVGIG (reference sequence). The length of the CDR3 is 17 residues. The CDR3 sequence: CAWGRLGALKVTDEQYF. Written as DNA, the CDR3 is TGTGCCTGGGGAAGACTGGGGGCACTCAAAGTAACCGACGAGCAGTACTTC.

This clone was recorded a few times. This rearrangement joins TRBV6-4 to TRBJ1-6; D is possibly TRBD1 (5 bases). This CDR3 contains 15 residues. V lost 2 bases to trimming and J lost 5 bases, with 10 bases between them. Germline V CDR1 and CDR2: MRHNA, SNTAGT. CDR3 protein: CASSDRGVDNSPLHF. CDR3 in DNA: TGTGCCAGCAGTGACAGGGGAGTGGATAATTCACCCCTCCACTTT.

This clone was seen only a few times. The gene calls are TRBV5-6 and TRBJ2-5, with D hard to call. The CDR3 consists of 13 residues. Per the germline V gene, CDR1 is SGHDT and CDR2 is YYEEEE. The V end lost 2 bases, the J end lost 4 bases, and 9 bases lay between the germline ends. CDR3 region: CASSLSRAETQYF. The DNA for the CDR3 is TGTGCCAGCAGCTTATCACGGGCAGAGACCCAGTACTTC.

The chain links TRBV10-3 to TRBJ2-3; 7 bases line up with TRBD1. CDR3 length: 15 residues. J gave up 5 bases and V 3 bases, and 8 bases lay outside the gene matches. The germline V gene has CDR1 ENHRY and CDR2 SYGVKD. The chain's CDR3 is CAISEVRGYGDTQYF. The CDR3 DNA reads TGTGCCATCAGTGAAGTCAGGGGGTACGGAGATACGCAGTATTTT.

The chain is built from TRBV18 and TRBJ1-2; 8 bases fit TRBD1. CDR3 length: 15 amino acids. With 4 bases clipped from V and 2 bases from J, the junction kept 6 bases outside the gene matches. Per germline, CDR1 KGHSH and CDR2 LQKENI. CDR3 protein: CASSRGQGANYGYTF. CDR3 DNA: TGTGCCAGCTCACGAGGACAGGGAGCCAACTATGGCTACACCTTC.

The chain links TRBV20-1 to TRBJ2-1; D gene uncertain. Germline loops: CDR1 DFQATT, CDR2 SNEGSKA (reference sequence). The CDR3 runs to 11 residues. The V end lost 0 bases, the J end lost 10 bases, and 7 bases lay between the germline ends. CDR3 loop: CSARDRREQFF. The CDR3 DNA is TGCAGTGCTAGAGATCGTCGAGAGCAGTTCTTC.

This chain connects TRBV4-1 to TRBJ1-4; 7 positions agree with TRBD1. The CDR3 totals 15 residues. Germline lookup yields CDR1 MGHRA and CDR2 YSYEKL. J gave up 7 bases and V 0 bases, and 5 bases lay outside the gene matches. The CDR3 sequence: CASSQEGTVPEKLFF. Written as DNA, the CDR3 is TGCGCCAGCAGCCAAGAGGGGACAGTCCCTGAAAAACTGTTTTTT.

This chain connects TRBV30 to TRBJ2-2; 10 bases agree with TRBD2. Unmatched junction bases numbered 32, after V lost 3 bases and J lost 7 bases. CDR3 length: 23 amino acids. From germline, CDR1 is GTSNPN and CDR2 SVGIG (reference sequence). The CDR3 reads CAWRTTGPGRLEREGIIGGELFF. CDR3 DNA sequence: TGTGCCTGGAGGACCACGGGGCCAGGGCGGTTAGAGCGGGAGGGGATCATAGGCGGGGAGCTGTTTTTT.

The chain links TRBV14 to TRBJ2-5; 11 bases match TRBD2. Looked up from germline, CDR1 is SGHDN and CDR2 is FVKESK. This CDR3 is built from 18 residues. The J segment lost 3 bases and the V segment lost 1 base, leaving 10 bases of the junction unmatched. The DNA of the CDR3 is TGTGCCAGCAGCCAAGGTATCTCATCGGGACTAGCGGAAGAGACCCAGTACTTC. Its protein is CASSQGISSGLAEETQYF.

This clone was seen just once. This chain connects TRBV5-1 to TRBJ1-1, with D perhaps TRBD1 (6 bases). The CDR3 contains 15 residues. The ends were cut back, 2 bases at V and 4 bases at J, with 15 bases in the middle. The germline CDR1 and CDR2 sequences are SGHRS and YFSETQ. CDR3 bases: TGCGCCAGCAGCTTTTTACAGGGCGGAAGCACTGAAGCTTTCTTT. As protein: CASSFLQGGSTEAFF.

The chain carries TRBV14 and TRBJ1-1; D is unresolved. The CDR3 contains 14 residues. The ends were cut back, 1 base at V and 0 bases at J, with 6 bases in the middle. Germline V CDR1 and CDR2: SGHDN, FVKESK. The chain's CDR3 is CASSQVSLNTEAFF. CDR3 nucleotides: TGTGCCAGCAGCCAAGTGTCTTTGAACACTGAAGCTTTCTTT.

The gene calls are TRBV28 and TRBJ1-2; a weak D match, TRBD1 (5 bases). CDR1 and CDR2 (germline): MDHEN, SYDVKM. This CDR3 is built from 15 residues. V lost 1 base and J 8 bases, leaving 17 bases between the germline ends. CDR3 coding DNA: TGTGCCAGCAGTTTATTGGCCAGGGAAGCGGTCGGCTACACCTTC. Translated: CASSLLAREAVGYTF.

The chain couples TRBV6-5 to TRBJ1-4; no firm D call. The CDR3 extends over 14 amino acids. The V gene lost 2 bases and the J gene lost 8 bases, with 12 bases spanning the gap. Germline V gene sequence: CDR1 MNHEY, CDR2 SVGAGI. The CDR3 DNA reads as TGTGCCAGCAGTTACAGGGCCCTCGGGGAAAAACTGTTTTTT. This codes for CASSYRALGEKLFF.

The chain employs TRBV30 and TRBJ1-2; the D gene is possibly TRBD1 (6 bases). CDR1 GTSNPN and CDR2 SVGIG come from the germline V gene (reference sequence). With 5 bases removed from V and 4 bases from J, the gap between germline ends came to 17 bases. This CDR3 contains 14 residues. Here the CDR3 reads CAWGLLQGSYGYTF. CDR3 DNA sequence: TGTGCCTGGGGACTGCTACAGGGATCCTATGGCTACACCTTC.